The source of this T cell receptor delta chain is a study of γδ T cells in repeated Plasmodium falciparum infection. The length of the CDR3 is 18 residues. Germline V gene lookup returns CDR1 GEAIGNYY and CDR2 EKD. About this clone itself: TCRdb's entry gives the protein of a much larger clone, which mismatches this DNA's translation at residue 14, likely from a read error; the protein reported here is translated from the DNA.

Vgamma9/Vdelta2+ and Vdelta2-negative gammadelta T cells were flow-sorted from PBMC for bulk sequencing. TCRdb re-called the multiplex PCR reads with CATT. The sample has tens of thousands of delta-chain clones, approximately 1.5% seen once. This receptor was identified in a pool of human donors (malaria-infected and uninfected, not separated). This chain connects TRDV2 to TRDJ1; unclear D gene. The J gene, not given by TCRdb, was assigned here from a germline match of the nucleotide sequence. Sequencing input: gamma-delta T cells from blood. The DNA for the CDR3 is TGTGCCTGTGACCCTAAATCAAATCCCCCTGTGTACACCGGTAAACTCATCTTT. Translated: CACDPKSNPPVYTGKLIF.